This TCR beta chain was identified in a study of cytomegalovirus exposure and HLA in healthy donors. As concerns this clone: The antigen remains undetermined.

Germline CDR1 and CDR2: SGHDT and YYEEEE. The length of the CDR3 is 17 residues. V gave up 3 bases and J gave up 1 base, with 18 bases separating them. Amplification used 60 Vbeta primers and 13 Jbeta primers. Here immunoSEQ multiplex PCR was the method, and the copy in TCRdb shows in-frame clones only, minus some. The sample carries 90,000 to 100,000 clones, approximately 79% recorded once. Study-wide results and limits: Reported performance of the classifier showed diagnosis of cytomegalovirus status with high specificity and sensitivity.

This receptor was obtained from a woman aged 55-70 years in good health and CMV-seropositive. The V gene is TRBV5-6, the J gene TRBJ2-3; D gene ambiguous. The source material was PBMCs. DNA for the CDR3: TGTGCCAGCAGCTCGAACTCCCTCTATCGAGGCACAGATACGCAGTATTTT. It is translated as CASSSNSLYRGTDTQYF. The whole variable domain, remainder taken from reference TRBV5-6 and TRBJ2-3, is DAGVTQSPTHLIKTRGQQVTLRCSPKSGHDTVSWYQQALGQGPQFIFQYYEEEERQRGNFPDRFSGHQFPNYSSELNVNALLLGDSALYLCASSSNSLYRGTDTQYFGPGTRLTVL.